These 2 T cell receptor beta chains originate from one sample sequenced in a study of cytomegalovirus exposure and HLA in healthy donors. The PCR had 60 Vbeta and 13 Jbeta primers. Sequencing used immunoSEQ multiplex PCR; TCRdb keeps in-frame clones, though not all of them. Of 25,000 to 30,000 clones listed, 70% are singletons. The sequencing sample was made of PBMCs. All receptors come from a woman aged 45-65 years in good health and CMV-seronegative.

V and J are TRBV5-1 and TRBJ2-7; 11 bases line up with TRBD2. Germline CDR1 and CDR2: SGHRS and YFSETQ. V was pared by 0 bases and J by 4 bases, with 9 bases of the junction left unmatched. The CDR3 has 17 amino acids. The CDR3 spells CASSLGGSGRAGYEQYF. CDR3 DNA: TGCGCCAGCAGCTTGGGTGGTAGCGGGAGGGCCGGGTACGAGCAGTACTTC.

For the CDR3, the DNA is TGTGCCAGCAGTCCCAGTAGGGGGCCCAATCAGCCCCAGCATTTT. Amino acids: CASSPSRGPNQPQHF. The chain joins TRBV6-1 to TRBJ1-5; 7 bases are a match to TRBD1. J was trimmed by 3 bases and V by 5 bases; bases with no gene match: 7. The CDR3 covers 15 residues. The germline CDR1 and CDR2 sequences are MNHNS and SASEGT.